Reported below is one T cell receptor beta chain. An end of the junction differs from the germline gene, which may be a read error. The source of the sample is a study of control samples from healthy donors and cancer patients. Clones were sequenced by immunoSEQ multiplex PCR, and TCRdb holds only the in-frame ones, with some missing. The data contain about 110,000 clones, approximately 90% of them singletons. CDR1 and CDR2 (germline): SNHLY, FYNNEI. The CDR3 is made up of 14 amino acids. Sample: blood. The clonotype comes from a human donor in good health. The donor label of this sample is uncertain. This chain joins TRBV2 and TRBJ1-1; TRBD1 might be the D (6 bases). The CDR3 sequence is CASSEAGRGIWAFF. The CDR3 nucleotides are TGTGCCAGCAGCGAAGCTGGCAGGGGCATTTGGGCTTTCTTT.